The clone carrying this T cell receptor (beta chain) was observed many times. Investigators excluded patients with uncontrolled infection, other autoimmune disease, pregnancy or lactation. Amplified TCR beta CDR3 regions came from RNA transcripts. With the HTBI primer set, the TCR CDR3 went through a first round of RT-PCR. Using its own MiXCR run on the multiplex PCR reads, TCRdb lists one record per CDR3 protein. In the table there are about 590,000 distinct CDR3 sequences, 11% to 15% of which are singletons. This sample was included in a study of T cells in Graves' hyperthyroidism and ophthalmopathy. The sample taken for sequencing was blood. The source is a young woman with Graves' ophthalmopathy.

The CDR3 sequence is CASSGQGFGEQYF. CDR3 DNA: TGTGCCAGTAGCGGACAGGGTTTCGGCGAGCAGTACTTC. This chain uses TRBV19 with TRBJ2-7; 8 nucleotides agree with TRBD1. The CDR3 runs to 13 residues. Germline V gene lookup returns CDR1 LNHDA and CDR2 SQIVND (reference sequence). Trimming removed 6 bases from V and 6 bases from J; junction bases left unmatched: 7.